What follows are 27 T cell receptor beta chains derived from one specimen sequenced in a study of cytomegalovirus exposure and HLA in healthy donors. 60 Vbeta and 13 Jbeta primers were used in PCR. Clones were sequenced by immunoSEQ multiplex PCR, and TCRdb holds only the in-frame ones, with some missing. The table includes approximately 100,000 clones, approximately 72% detected once. The specimen was PBMCs. All receptors come from a male donor in good health and CMV-seropositive.

The rearrangement joins TRBV29-1 to TRBJ1-4; no clear D. The CDR3 is 12 residues long. V lost 4 bases to trimming and J lost 3 bases, with 6 bases between them. CDR1 SQVTM and CDR2 ANQGSEA come from the germline V gene. CDR3 protein: CSVGRPNEKLFF. The CDR3 DNA reads as TGCAGCGTTGGGAGGCCTAATGAAAAACTGTTTTTT.

The chain combines TRBV6-1 with TRBJ2-1, with 9 bases aligning to TRBD1. This CDR3 is 16 amino acids long. Germline V gives CDR1 MNHNS, CDR2 SASEGT. Unmatched junction bases numbered 13, after V lost 4 bases and J lost 9 bases. The CDR3 reads CASSAWWDREGGEQFF. The CDR3 coding sequence is TGTGCCAGCAGTGCTTGGTGGGACAGGGAGGGGGGTGAGCAGTTCTTC.

This chain links TRBV7-9 with TRBJ2-1; the D gene is possibly TRBD1 (6 bases). Trimming removed 8 bases from V and 5 bases from J, with 19 bases in between. Germline V gene sequence: CDR1 SEHNR, CDR2 FQNEAQ (reference sequence). The CDR3 sequence is 15 residues long. CDR3 DNA: TGTGCCAGCGGCCGCATCAGGGGTTGGGACAATGAGCAGTTCTTC. As protein: CASGRIRGWDNEQFF. The variable domain in full, with the rest retrieved from reference TRBV7-9 and TRBJ2-1, is DTGVSQNPRHKITKRGQNVTFRCDPISEHNRLYWYRQTLGQGPEFLTYFQNEAQLEKSRLLSDRFSAERPKGSFSTLEIQRTEQGDSAMYLCASGRIRGWDNEQFFGPGTRLTVL.

This clone was picked up one time. The chain uses TRBV9 and TRBJ2-3; TRBD1 agrees at 7 bases. The CDR3 sequence is 15 residues long. CDR1 and CDR2 from the germline V gene are SGDLS and YYNGEE. J was trimmed by 3 bases and V by 2 bases; bases with no gene match: 6. CDR3 nucleotide sequence: TGTGCCAGCAGCGTTTCGGGACAGAAAACAGATACGCAGTATTTT. Translating gives CASSVSGQKTDTQYF.

This clone was observed once. The chain combines TRBV7-8 with TRBJ1-4; 11 nucleotides match TRBD1. The junction had 5 bases not matched to a gene; V was cut back by 4 bases and J by 7 bases. The germline V gene has CDR1 SGHVS and CDR2 FQNEAQ. The CDR3 consists of 15 residues. CDR3 in amino acids: CASSSPGTGGEKLFF. In DNA, the CDR3 is TGTGCCAGCAGCTCCCCTGGGACAGGGGGTGAAAAACTGTTTTTT.

This clone was detected only once. The CDR3 loop is CASSKGTGMCGYTF. The CDR3 DNA is TGTGCCAGCAGTAAAGGGACAGGGATGTGTGGCTACACCTTC. This rearrangement joins TRBV27 to TRBJ1-2; 9 nucleotides match TRBD1. CDR1 MNHEY and CDR2 SMNVEV come from the germline V gene (reference sequence). This CDR3 spans 14 amino acids. Germline trimming cut 5 bases from V and 7 bases from J; bases unmatched to any gene: 8.

The rearrangement links TRBV7-9 to TRBJ2-3, with 8 bases matching TRBD2. This CDR3 region has 17 residues. Germline values: CDR1 SEHNR, CDR2 FQNEAQ (reference sequence). Unmatched junction bases numbered 17, after V lost 5 bases and J lost 7 bases. The CDR3 nucleotides read TGTGCCAGCAGCCCCCGTGGTAGCGGGGCCTCCCTGTATACGCAGTATTTT. Encoded protein: CASSPRGSGASLYTQYF.

V usage is TRBV4-3 and J usage is TRBJ2-7, with 10 bases identical to TRBD1. The ends lost 1 base at V and 2 bases at J; junction bases unmatched: 8. The CDR3 is made up of 17 amino acids. Germline-derived CDR1 and CDR2 are LGHNA and YSLEER. The chain's CDR3 is CASSQVLTGTGAYEQYF. Here the CDR3 DNA reads TGCGCCAGCAGCCAAGTTCTAACTGGGACAGGGGCCTACGAGCAGTACTTC.

This sequence joins TRBV4-1 and TRBJ2-1; 13 bases align to TRBD2. With 5 bases clipped from V and 7 bases from J, the junction kept 8 bases outside the gene matches. Germline values: CDR1 MGHRA, CDR2 YSYEKL. The CDR3 sequence is 16 residues long. The CDR3 region is CASSFTGTSGANEQFF. CDR3 in DNA: TGCGCCAGCAGCTTTACCGGGACTAGCGGGGCAAATGAGCAGTTCTTC.

The chain is built from TRBV7-2 and TRBJ1-5; D is ambiguous. Germline CDR1 reads SGHTA; CDR2 reads FQGNSA. The CDR3 loop spans 13 amino acids. V was cut by 5 bases and J by 4 bases, with 9 bases left in between. The CDR3 nucleotides read TGTGCCAGCAGCACGTCAGTTAATCAGCCCCAGCATTTT. It is translated as CASSTSVNQPQHF. Filled out from reference TRBV7-2 and TRBJ1-5, the complete variable domain reads GAGVSQSPSNKVTEKGKDVELRCDPISGHTALYWYRQSLGQGLEFLIYFQGNSAPDKSGLPSDRFSAERTGGSVSTLTIQRTQQEDSAVYLCASSTSVNQPQHFGDGTRLSIL.

This chain connects TRBV11-2 to TRBJ2-7; possibly TRBD2 for D (5 bases). The CDR3 totals 15 residues. The V end lost 2 bases, the J end lost 4 bases, and 15 bases lay between the germline ends. Germline-derived CDR1 and CDR2 are SGHAT and FQNNGV. The CDR3 here is CASSLNRGSTYEQYF. In DNA, the CDR3 is TGTGCCAGCAGCTTAAACCGGGGATCTACTTACGAGCAGTACTTC.

The rearrangement uses TRBV9 and TRBJ1-2; 8 bases line up with TRBD1. V dropped 3 bases and J dropped 4; count of bases not matched to a gene: 8. Germline CDR1 reads SGDLS; CDR2 reads YYNGEE. The CDR3 has 15 amino acids. CDR3 nucleotide sequence: TGTGCCAGCAGCGCTGGACAGGGTTTTAGCTATGGCTACACCTTC. Its translation is CASSAGQGFSYGYTF.

This clone came up a few times. The chain is built from TRBV7-9 and TRBJ2-6; 11 positions match TRBD1. Germline V gene data show CDR1 as SEHNR and CDR2 as FQNEAQ (reference sequence). This CDR3 has 16 residues. Germline trimming cut 10 bases from V and 0 bases from J; bases unmatched to any gene: 5. The CDR3 region is CATGQGAGSGANVLTF. CDR3 in DNA: TGTGCCACCGGACAGGGGGCGGGCTCTGGGGCCAACGTCCTGACTTTC.

The rearrangement links TRBV19 to TRBJ1-2; D gene ambiguous. Trimming took off 4 bases at V and 8 bases at J, with 11 bases between the two ends. The CDR3 length is 12 residues. From germline, CDR1 is LNHDA and CDR2 SQIVND (reference sequence). The CDR3 region is CASSTRSRGYTF. Written as DNA, the CDR3 is TGTGCCAGTAGTACTCGGTCCCGCGGCTACACCTTC.

The rearrangement joins TRBV4-1 to TRBJ1-3, with 10 bases identical to TRBD1. Germline V gene sequence: CDR1 MGHRA, CDR2 YSYEKL. V trimming: 0 bases; J trimming: 1 base; junction bases outside the gene matches: 12. This CDR3 is built from 20 residues. The CDR3 sequence is CASSQDVGTGARVSGNTIYF. Written as DNA, the CDR3 is TGCGCCAGCAGCCAAGATGTTGGGACAGGGGCCAGGGTTTCTGGAAACACCATATATTTT.

This rearrangement joins TRBV7-9 to TRBJ1-1, with no clear D. CDR1 is SEHNR and CDR2 is FQNEAQ in the germline V gene (reference sequence). Deletions cut 1 base from V and 4 bases from J, with 13 bases between. This CDR3 spans 15 amino acids. The CDR3 loop is CASSLGAGGGTEAFF. CDR3 nucleotide sequence: TGTGCCAGCAGCTTAGGGGCGGGTGGAGGCACTGAAGCTTTCTTT.

This rearrangement joins TRBV19 to TRBJ1-5; D is ambiguous. This CDR3 comprises 11 residues. Germline-derived CDR1 and CDR2 are LNHDA and SQIVND (reference sequence). The V end lost 5 bases, the J end lost 6 bases, and 5 bases lay between the germline ends. Here the CDR3 reads CASSLSQPQHF. The CDR3 DNA follows: TGTGCCAGTAGTTTGAGTCAGCCCCAGCATTTT.

The rearrangement links TRBV2 to TRBJ2-7; D unclear. The CDR3 extends over 13 amino acids. V lost 10 bases and J 0 bases, leaving 13 bases between the germline ends. In germline, CDR1 is SNHLY, CDR2 FYNNEI. CDR3 protein: CATLPENSYEQYF. The CDR3 DNA reads TGTGCCACGTTGCCGGAGAACTCCTACGAGCAGTACTTC.

This chain connects TRBV6-5 to TRBJ1-1, with a tentative D call TRBD1 (6 bases). The V end was cut by 5 bases, the J end by 0 bases, with 13 bases between. CDR3 length equals 15 residues. Germline V gives CDR1 MNHEY, CDR2 SVGAGI. The CDR3 DNA follows: TGTGCCAGCAGTACGGACAGCTTTATGAACACTGAAGCTTTCTTT. Translated: CASSTDSFMNTEAFF.

V usage is TRBV5-1 and J usage is TRBJ1-5; D perhaps matches TRBD1 (5 bases). The CDR3 covers 14 residues. Germline assignment: CDR1 SGHRS and CDR2 YFSETQ. The V and J ends lost 1 base and 5 bases respectively, with 10 bases between them. CDR3 DNA: TGCGCCAGCAGCTTGCAGGGTCTTGATCAGCCCCAGCATTTT. This sequence encodes CASSLQGLDQPQHF.

The chain couples TRBV7-7 to TRBJ2-7; 8 bases match TRBD2. Germline V CDR1 and CDR2: SSHAT, FNYEAQ (reference sequence). The CDR3 sequence is 11 residues long. J was trimmed by 6 bases and V by 5 bases; bases with no gene match: 0. CDR3 region: CASSAGGEQYF. The DNA for the CDR3 is TGTGCCAGCAGCGCGGGGGGCGAGCAGTACTTC.

This clone was detected a few times. The chain is built from TRBV13 and TRBJ2-5; TRBD2 matches at 11 bases. With V trimmed by 4 bases and J by 1 base, 5 bases remained unmatched. Germline CDR1 reads PRHDT; CDR2 reads FYEKMQ (reference sequence). The CDR3 extends over 16 amino acids. CDR3 sequence (DNA): TGTGCCAGCAGCTCGCAACTAGCGGGGGCCCAAGAGACCCAGTACTTC. Translation: CASSSQLAGAQETQYF.

The CDR3 loop is CASSVAPGMNTEAFF. DNA for the CDR3: TGTGCCAGCAGCGTAGCCCCAGGGATGAACACTGAAGCTTTCTTT. V usage is TRBV9 and J usage is TRBJ1-1, with D perhaps TRBD1 (5 bases). Trimming removed 0 bases at V and 0 bases at J, with 9 bases between. The CDR3 has 15 amino acids. Per the germline V gene, CDR1 is SGDLS and CDR2 is YYNGEE.

The CDR3 loop is CASSLERADEQYF. CDR3 bases: TGTGCCAGCAGCTTAGAGAGGGCGGACGAGCAGTACTTC. The J gene is TRBJ2-7, the V gene TRBV7-6; possible D gene TRBD2, 5 bases. The CDR3 covers 13 residues. The germline CDR1 and CDR2 sequences are SGHVS and FNYEAQ. Trimming stripped 1 base from V and 5 bases from J, with 9 bases between.

The gene calls are TRBV7-2 and TRBJ1-2; tentative D call: TRBD1 (6 bases). The V end was cut by 6 bases, the J end by 4 bases, with 18 bases between. This CDR3 is built from 15 residues. In germline, CDR1 is SGHTA, CDR2 FQGNSA. The CDR3, as DNA: TGTGCCAGCAGTCAGACAGGTTCAACACCCTATGGCTACACCTTC. It yields the protein CASSQTGSTPYGYTF.

On this clone itself: Other DNA sequences in the same sample also yield this CDR3. V is TRBV15 and J is TRBJ2-7, with D unclear. V gave up 3 bases and J gave up 7 bases, with 13 bases separating them. The CDR3 runs to 13 residues. Per germline, CDR1 LNHNV and CDR2 YYDKDF (reference sequence). The DNA for the CDR3 is TGTGCCACCAGCAGGGATCGACAATCGGAGCAGTACTTC. This translates into CATSRDRQSEQYF.

The CDR3 region is CASPTEAFF. As DNA, the CDR3 is TGTGCCAGCCCGACTGAAGCTTTCTTT. This chain links TRBV7-9 with TRBJ1-1; D remains unclear. V lost 8 bases and J lost 5, with 3 bases in between. The V gene's germline CDR1 is SEHNR and CDR2 FQNEAQ (reference sequence). CDR3 length: 9 amino acids.